These T cell receptor beta chains were read from a single sample in a study of PD-1 blockade in mismatch repair-deficient tumors. TCRdb's table, derived via immunoSEQ multiplex PCR, lists solely in-frame clones and lacks some. The sample includes some 26,000 clones, 83% seen only once; the top ten take over 20%. The sample was peripheral blood, taken 12 weeks after starting pembrolizumab. Receptors were obtained from an adult with mismatch repair-deficient cancer. Both conserved end residues are part of each CDR3. D genes are given only for firm matches. A row's size may be missing; if present it is once, few, many or a size class.

size	D	V	J	DNA	CDR3
NA	NA	TRBV5-1	TRBJ2-7	TGCGCCAGCAGACGGGACGGACTTTACGAGCAGTACTTC	CASRRDGLYEQYF
NA	TRBD1	TRBV4-3	TRBJ1-2	TGCGCCAGCAGCCGACAGGGGAGGTATGGCTACACCTTC	CASSRQGRYGYTF
NA	NA	TRBV28	TRBJ2-7	TGTGCCAGCAGTAGGACAGCGATCTACGAGCAGTACTTC	CASSRTAIYEQYF
NA	TRBD2	TRBV29-1	TRBJ2-7	TGCAGCGTAAGACTAGCGGAGACCTACGAGCAGTACTTC	CSVRLAETYEQYF
medium-sized	NA	TRBV6-4	TRBJ1-2	TGTGCCAGCAGTGACTCGACAAACTATGGCTACACCTTC	CASSDSTNYGYTF
NA	NA	TRBV6-5	TRBJ1-5	TGTGCCAGCAGTCGGGACGGGAATCAGCCCCAGCATTTT	CASSRDGNQPQHF
NA	NA	TRBV19	TRBJ1-1	TGTGCCAGTAGTATAGGGCAGGCACGACGGGGCACTGAAGCTTTCTTT	CASSIGQARRGTEAFF
NA	NA	TRBV5-6	TRBJ1-2	TGTGCCAGCAGCTTGTTAATCGTACCCCGGGATGGCTACACCTTC	CASSLLIVPRDGYTF
NA	TRBD2	TRBV19	TRBJ2-5	TGTGCCAGTAGTATACCGGGGGGTTCCCAAGAGACCCAGTACTTC	CASSIPGGSQETQYF
NA	NA	TRBV5-1	TRBJ2-3	TGCGCCAGCAGCTTGGGGTGGGCGGATACAGATACGCAGTATTTT	CASSLGWADTDTQYF
NA	NA	TRBV9	TRBJ1-5	TGTGCCAGCAGGGGCGGAGGGGTGAAAGGAAATCAGCCCCAGCATTTT	CASRGGGVKGNQPQHF
NA	NA	TRBV5-1	TRBJ1-1	TGCGCCAGCAGCCGCTACAGTGGGGGGAACACTGAAGCTTTCTTT	CASSRYSGGNTEAFF
NA	TRBD2	TRBV4-1	TRBJ2-4	TGCGCCAGCAGCCAAGGGAGGGACTACCCACCAACTGCCAAAAACATTCAGTACTTC	CASSQGRDYPPTAKNIQYF
NA	NA	TRBV6-1	TRBJ2-7	TGTGCCAGCAGTGAATTCGTTGGCAGGCGCTACGAGCAGTACTTC	CASSEFVGRRYEQYF
NA	TRBD1	TRBV6-5	TRBJ2-7	TGTGCCAGCACCCGGACAGGGTCCTACGAGCAGTACTTC	CASTRTGSYEQYF
NA	TRBD1	TRBV5-1	TRBJ2-7	TGCGCCAGCAGCCCGCCTGACAGGGGCTACGAGCAGTACTTC	CASSPPDRGYEQYF
NA	NA	TRBV30	TRBJ2-1	TGTGCCTGGAGCGGGGACTGGAGGTCCTACAATGAGCAGTTCTTC	CAWSGDWRSYNEQFF
NA	NA	TRBV27	TRBJ2-5	TGTGCCAGCAGAGTACTGGGTTTGGCGACAGAGACCCAGTACTTC	CASRVLGLATETQYF
NA	TRBD1	TRBV6-6	TRBJ1-5	TGTGCCAGCCAGGGGGCTGGGCAGCCCCAGCATTTT	CASQGAGQPQHF
NA	TRBD1	TRBV30	TRBJ1-1	TGTGCCTGGAGTGTTATAGGGACAGGAGGAGCTGAAGCTTTCTTT	CAWSVIGTGGAEAFF
NA	NA	TRBV7-9	TRBJ2-3	TGTGCCAGCAGCTTAGAGGAGCCGAATACGCAGTATTTT	CASSLEEPNTQYF
NA	NA	TRBV4-2	TRBJ2-5	TGTGCCAGCACTCCGGACGCGGGAACGGAGACCCAGTACTTC	CASTPDAGTETQYF
few	NA	TRBV11-1	TRBJ2-6	TGTGCCAGCAGCACCGGACTATCTGGGGCCAACGTCCTGACTTTC	CASSTGLSGANVLTF
NA	NA	TRBV13	TRBJ1-2	TGTGCCAGCAGCTTAGTCGGGCGGCCGGGCTCTAACTATGGCTACACCTTC	CASSLVGRPGSNYGYTF
NA	NA	TRBV6-1	TRBJ1-1	TGTGCCAGCAGGAGACAGATTGAAGCTTTCTTT	CASRRQIEAFF
NA	NA	TRBV5-4	TRBJ1-1	TGTGCCAGCAGCTTGAGGGGGTCGGTCGGAGCTTTCTTT	CASSLRGSVGAFF
NA	TRBD2	TRBV6-6	TRBJ2-2	TGTGCCAGCAGACGACTAGCGGGACCGAACACCGGGGAGCTGTTTTTT	CASRRLAGPNTGELFF
NA	NA	TRBV29-1	TRBJ2-1	TGCAGCGTTGTCGGGGGCGAGTACAATGAGCAGTTCTTC	CSVVGGEYNEQFF
NA	TRBD1	TRBV28	TRBJ2-3	TGTGCCAGCAGTTGGACAGGGGTGGGAGATACGCAGTATTTT	CASSWTGVGDTQYF
NA	NA	TRBV10-3	TRBJ2-7	TGTGCCATCAGTGAGGTCTTCAGGGGTTACGAGCAGTACTTC	CAISEVFRGYEQYF
NA	NA	TRBV19	TRBJ1-2	TGTGCCAGTACCCTGCGGGGGACCTATGGCTACACCTTC	CASTLRGTYGYTF
NA	TRBD2	TRBV30	TRBJ2-2	TGTGCCTGCCAACGAGGCCTAGCGGGAAGATCGGGCACCGGGGAGCTGTTTTTT	CACQRGLAGRSGTGELFF
NA	TRBD1	TRBV13	TRBJ2-7	TGTGCCAGCAGCCGAGGGACAGGACCCTACGAGCAGTACTTC	CASSRGTGPYEQYF
NA	TRBD1	TRBV7-9	TRBJ2-7	TGTGCCAGCAGCTTAGAGGTGCTTGGGACAGGGGAGTACGAGCAGTACTTC	CASSLEVLGTGEYEQYF
NA	NA	TRBV15	TRBJ2-1	TGTGCCACCAGCCCCACCGGGCAGGGGCCAACCTACAATGAGCAGTTCTTC	CATSPTGQGPTYNEQFF
NA	TRBD2	TRBV27	TRBJ2-2	TGTGCCAGCAGTTTAAGGCTAGCGGCGAACACCGGGGAGCTGTTTTTT	CASSLRLAANTGELFF
NA	NA	TRBV29-1	TRBJ2-2	TGCAGCGTTGAAGAGAACACCGGGGAGCTGTTTTTT	CSVEENTGELFF
NA	NA	TRBV9	TRBJ2-2	TGTGCCAGCAGCGCCGTCAGTTACACCGGGGAGCTGTTTTTT	CASSAVSYTGELFF
NA	NA	TRBV28	TRBJ2-7	TGTGCCAGCAGTCTTCGAGATGGGGGCGATGAGCAGTACTTC	CASSLRDGGDEQYF
NA	NA	TRBV9	TRBJ2-1	TGTGCCAGCAGTTCGGGACTCCGAAGCTACAATGAGCAGTTCTTC	CASSSGLRSYNEQFF
NA	TRBD1	TRBV25-1	TRBJ2-1	TGTGCCAGCAGTGAATTTGGGACAGGGGGCTACAATGAGCAGTTCTTC	CASSEFGTGGYNEQFF
NA	TRBD2	TRBV7-2	TRBJ2-7	TGTGCCAGCAGCTCACCAACTAGCGCGAGCTCCTACGAGCAGTACTTC	CASSSPTSASSYEQYF
NA	TRBD2	TRBV9	TRBJ2-5	TGTGCCAGCAATAGGGGCGGGAGGGCCCTAATGGAGACCCAGTACTTC	CASNRGGRALMETQYF
NA	TRBD2	TRBV4-3	TRBJ2-1	TGCGCCAGCAGCCAAGGGACTAGCGGAGGCTACAATGAGCAGTTCTTC	CASSQGTSGGYNEQFF
NA	TRBD2	TRBV7-2	TRBJ2-7	TGTGCCAGCAGCACGACTAGCGGGAGCTCCTACGAGCAGTACTTC	CASSTTSGSSYEQYF
NA	TRBD1	TRBV7-9	TRBJ1-4	TGTGCCAGCAGCGGCCCCGGGACAGGGAATGAAAAACTGTTTTTT	CASSGPGTGNEKLFF
once	NA	TRBV30	TRBJ2-7	TGTGCCTGGAGGAGAGGCGGGAAAACCTACGAGCAGTACTTC	CAWRRGGKTYEQYF
NA	TRBD2	TRBV28	TRBJ2-3	TGTGCCAGCAGTTTACAGCCGGGACTAGCGGGACCCCCCCCTAGCACAGATACGCAGTATTTT	CASSLQPGLAGPPPSTDTQYF
once	TRBD1	TRBV6-4	TRBJ2-7	TGTGCCAGCAGTGCCCGAGACAGGGGTACACACTACGAGCAGTACTTC	CASSARDRGTHYEQYF
NA	NA	TRBV30	TRBJ2-7	TGTGCCTGGAGCTTGTCCTACGAGCAGTACTTC	CAWSLSYEQYF
NA	TRBD2	TRBV4-1	TRBJ2-3	TGCGCCAGCAGCCAAGAGGCGGGAGTACCAGATACGCAGTATTTT	CASSQEAGVPDTQYF
NA	NA	TRBV4-1	TRBJ2-4	TGCGCCAGCAGCCAAGATGAGCAGGGGGCCAAAAACATTCAGTACTTC	CASSQDEQGAKNIQYF
few	NA	TRBV7-9	TRBJ2-3	TGTGCCAGCAGCCCCGGGGACTCGAACACAGATACGCAGTATTTT	CASSPGDSNTDTQYF
NA	TRBD2	TRBV18	TRBJ2-7	TGTGCCAGCTCACCACTTCGAGGACTAGCGGGAACATACGAGCAGTACTTC	CASSPLRGLAGTYEQYF
NA	NA	TRBV2	TRBJ1-2	TGTGCCAGCAGTGATAGGGTCGTGATTTTCAGGGCCCCTAACTATGGCTACACCTTC	CASSDRVVIFRAPNYGYTF
NA	NA	TRBV9	TRBJ1-3	TGTGCCAGCAGCCTTTCAGGGACCTCTGGAAACACCATATATTTT	CASSLSGTSGNTIYF
NA	TRBD1	TRBV19	TRBJ2-7	TGTGCCAGTAGTCCACTGGACAGGGGGCGGTACGAGCAGTACTTC	CASSPLDRGRYEQYF
NA	NA	TRBV7-9	TRBJ1-1	TGTGCCAGCAGCTCCCATAGGGGAGGCACTGAAGCTTTCTTT	CASSSHRGGTEAFF
NA	NA	TRBV11-2	TRBJ2-3	TGTGCCAGCAGCTTTATATTCGGTACGCAGTATTTT	CASSFIFGTQYF
NA	TRBD1	TRBV5-1	TRBJ2-6	TGCGCCAGCAGCTTAGAAAGACAGGGGGCCCTGATCCTCTCTGGGGCCAACGTCCTGACTTTC	CASSLERQGALILSGANVLTF